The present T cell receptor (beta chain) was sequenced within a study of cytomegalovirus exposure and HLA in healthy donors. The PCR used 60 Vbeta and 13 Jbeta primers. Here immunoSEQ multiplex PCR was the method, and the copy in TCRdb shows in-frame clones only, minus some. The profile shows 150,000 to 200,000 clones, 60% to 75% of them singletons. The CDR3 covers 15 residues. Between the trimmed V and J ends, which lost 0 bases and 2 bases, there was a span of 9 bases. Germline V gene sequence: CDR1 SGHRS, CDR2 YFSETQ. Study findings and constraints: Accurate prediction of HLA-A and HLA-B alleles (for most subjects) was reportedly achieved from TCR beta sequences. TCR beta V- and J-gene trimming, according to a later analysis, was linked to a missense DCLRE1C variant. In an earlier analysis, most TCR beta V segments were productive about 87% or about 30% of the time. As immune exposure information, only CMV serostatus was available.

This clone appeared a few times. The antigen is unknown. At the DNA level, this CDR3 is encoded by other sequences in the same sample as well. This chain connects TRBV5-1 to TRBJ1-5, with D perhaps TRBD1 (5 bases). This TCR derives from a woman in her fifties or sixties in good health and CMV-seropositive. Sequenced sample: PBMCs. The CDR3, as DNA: TGCGCCAGCAGCTTGGAAGGGGTTGGCAATCAGCCCCAGCATTTT. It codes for CASSLEGVGNQPQHF.